Sequencing of this TCR beta chain was carried out in a study of cytomegalovirus exposure and HLA in healthy donors. Comments on this clone: What it binds is unknown.

Findings of the study overall: Diagnosis of cytomegalovirus status made by the classifier reportedly showed high specificity and sensitivity.

Repertoires were generated with immunoSEQ multiplex PCR, while TCRdb's copy carries only in-frame clones and drops some. The repertoire consists of almost 200,000 clones, with about three quarters occurring once and the leading ten covering 1% to 1.5%. The sample taken for sequencing was PBMCs. The receptor was isolated from a woman in her twenties or thirties in good health and CMV-seronegative.

The CDR3 DNA follows: TGTGCCAGCAGCGTAGGAGGGACAAACACTGAAGCTTTCTTT. It translates to CASSVGGTNTEAFF. The gene calls are TRBV9 and TRBJ1-1, with a weak D call TRBD1 (6 bases). Germline-derived CDR1 and CDR2 are SGDLS and YYNGEE. This CDR3 contains 14 residues. Deletions cut 0 bases from V and 2 bases from J, with 8 bases between. Based on the CDR3 plus reference TRBV9 and TRBJ1-1, the full variable domain is DSGVTQTPKHLITATGQRVTLRCSPRSGDLSVYWYQQSLDQGLQFLIQYYNGEERAKGNILERFSAQQFPDLHSELNLSSLELGDSALYFCASSVGGTNTEAFFGQGTRLTVV.